This T cell receptor beta chain was recorded in a study of blood T cell repertoires in COVID-19. As for the study in general: Acute and convalescent COVID-19 samples came from the United States, Italy and Spain.

In the original processing: Amplification with reference gene primers provided the estimates of nucleated cell counts. The table came from immunoSEQ multiplex PCR; TCRdb's copy has only in-frame clones and leaves some out. The V and J calls and the clone size are those of that table, but D and trimming were determined from the DNA. The sample has about 280,000 clones, 85% seen once. Looked up from germline, CDR1 is SEHNR and CDR2 is FQNEAQ (reference sequence). The CDR3 loop spans 14 amino acids. Trimming took off 2 bases at V and 7 bases at J, with 15 bases between the two ends. The material sequenced was peripheral blood. The source is a man between 50 and 59 years old with active or convalescent COVID-19. The chain recombines TRBV7-9 with TRBJ2-7; TRBD2 might be the D (5 bases). The CDR3 loop is CASSLYTGSTEQYF. The DNA for the CDR3 is TGTGCCAGCAGCTTATATACGGGGTCGACTGAGCAGTACTTC.